Listed below are T cell receptor beta chains from one sample, sequenced in a study of read filtering for tumor transcriptome and immune sequencing. Via MiXCR, TCRdb re-called the reads, giving one row per CDR3 protein. Among roughly 41,000 distinct CDR3 sequences listed, approximately 14% were seen once. The sequenced sample consisted of a population of CD138-negative cells sorted from bone marrow. Receptors originate from a donor at least 40 years old with multiple myeloma. CDR3s include the opening cysteine and the closing phenylalanine or tryptophan. A D gene is named only where the DNA matches it firmly. The size entry is marked missing in some rows and otherwise reads once, few, many or a size class.

d_call	v_call	clone_size	j_call	cdr3_aa	cdr3_nt
.	TRBV9	many	TRBJ2-5	CASSVSHSIETQYF	TGTGCCAGCAGCGTCTCCCACTCCATCGAGACCCAGTACTTC
TRBD2	TRBV11-2	many	TRBJ2-1	CASSLVWTSYNEQFF	TGTGCCAGCAGCTTAGTGTGGACTAGTTACAATGAGCAGTTCTTC
.	TRBV7-3	many	TRBJ1-2	CASSPGVLGYTF	TGTGCCAGCAGCCCCGGGGTCCTTGGCTACACCTTC
TRBD2	TRBV7-2	many	TRBJ2-7	CASSLGPAGGDEQYF	TGTGCCAGCAGCTTGGGTCCAGCGGGAGGCGACGAGCAGTACTTC
TRBD2	TRBV6-5	.	TRBJ2-2	CASSWTSNTGELFF	TGTGCCAGCAGTTGGACTAGCAACACCGGGGAGCTGTTTTTT
TRBD1	TRBV15	many	TRBJ2-4	CATSRGQGTKNIQYF	TGTGCCACCAGCAGGGGACAGGGGACCAAAAACATTCAGTACTTC
.	TRBV7-9	many	TRBJ2-5	CASSLTQGQETQYF	TGTGCCAGCAGCCTCACCCAAGGGCAAGAGACCCAGTACTTC
.	TRBV5-1	many	TRBJ1-1	CASSQETGLGTEAFF	TGCGCCAGCAGCCAAGAAACAGGGCTTGGCACTGAAGCTTTCTTT
.	TRBV7-2	many	TRBJ2-1	CASSTLGREQFF	TGTGCCAGCAGTACCTTAGGCCGTGAGCAGTTCTTC
.	TRBV5-8	many	TRBJ2-2	CASTLGQIDTGELFF	TGTGCCAGCACCCTGGGGCAGATCGACACCGGGGAGCTGTTTTTT
TRBD2	TRBV3-1	many	TRBJ2-1	CASSQVSGRANEQFF	TGTGCCAGCAGCCAAGTTAGCGGGAGGGCCAATGAGCAGTTCTTC
.	TRBV20-1	many	TRBJ2-1	CSARDRGLRYNEQFF	TGCAGTGCTAGAGACAGGGGACTGAGGTACAATGAGCAGTTCTTC
.	TRBV29-1	.	TRBJ2-3	CSVGDPRVSTDTQYF	TGCAGCGTTGGGGACCCTCGGGTTAGCACAGATACGCAGTATTTT
.	TRBV4-1	many	TRBJ2-1	CASSRRGSGYEDEQFF	TGCGCCAGCAGCCGCAGGGGTAGCGGGTATGAGGATGAGCAGTTCTTC
TRBD1	TRBV29-1	many	TRBJ2-3	CSVEGPGTGTQYF	TGCAGCGTTGAGGGGCCCGGGACAGGGACGCAGTATTTT
TRBD1	TRBV6-5	.	TRBJ2-7	CASWDRPYEQYF	TGTGCCAGCTGGGACAGGCCCTACGAGCAGTACTTC
.	TRBV29-1	few	TRBJ1-1	CSVRSIGNTEAFF	TGCAGCGTTAGGAGTATTGGGAACACTGAAGCTTTCTTT
.	TRBV2	many	TRBJ1-5	CASSEAAGISQPQHF	TGTGCCAGCAGTGAAGCGGCAGGGATCAGTCAGCCCCAGCATTTT
TRBD2	TRBV6-5	large	TRBJ2-3	CASSELAGVADTQYF	TGTGCCAGCAGCGAGCTAGCGGGAGTTGCAGATACGCAGTATTTT
.	TRBV9	many	TRBJ2-1	CASSGTSWGNNEQFF	TGTGCCAGCAGCGGAACTAGCTGGGGAAACAATGAGCAGTTCTTC
TRBD1	TRBV19	many	TRBJ2-2	CASSIFTGGSTGELFF	TGTGCCAGTAGTATCTTTACAGGGGGTAGCACCGGGGAGCTGTTTTTT
.	TRBV12-3/TRBV12-4	many	TRBJ2-6	CASSQTISGANVLTF	TGTGCCAGCAGCCAGACTATCTCTGGGGCCAACGTCCTGACTTTC
.	TRBV9	many	TRBJ2-6	CASSASGGVSGANVLTF	TGTGCCAGCAGCGCCTCCGGAGGGGTGTCCGGGGCCAACGTCCTGACTTTC
.	TRBV12-3/TRBV12-4	many	TRBJ2-1	CASSLIRDYNEQFF	TGTGCCAGCAGTTTGATTCGGGACTACAATGAGCAGTTCTTC
.	TRBV20-1	many	TRBJ2-2	CSARDLGEAGELFF	TGCAGTGCTAGAGATCTTGGCGAGGCCGGGGAGCTGTTTTTT
TRBD2	TRBV27	many	TRBJ2-3	CASSPYTSGRHTDTQYF	TGTGCCAGCAGTCCATACACTAGCGGGAGGCACACAGATACGCAGTATTTT
.	TRBV29-1	many	TRBJ2-5	CSVEDSQGSQETQYF	TGCAGCGTTGAAGATTCTCAGGGGAGCCAAGAGACCCAGTACTTC
TRBD1	TRBV7-9	few	TRBJ1-5	CASSLGGQGNNQPQHF	TGTGCCAGCAGCTTAGGGGGACAGGGTAACAATCAGCCCCAGCATTTT
.	TRBV15	many	TRBJ2-1	CATSRDFRTWQFF	TGTGCCACCAGCAGAGATTTTAGGACATGGCAGTTCTTC
TRBD1	TRBV5-1	many	TRBJ1-5	CASSTDRDQPQHF	TGCGCCAGCAGCACAGACAGGGATCAGCCCCAGCATTTT
.	TRBV25-1	many	TRBJ2-5	CASSEQGSGTTTQYF	TGTGCCAGCAGTGAGCAAGGCTCAGGGACCACGACCCAGTACTTC
.	TRBV29-1	many	TRBJ2-3	CSVQGGGPDTQYF	TGCAGCGTACAGGGTGGGGGGCCAGATACGCAGTATTTT
.	TRBV7-2	many	TRBJ2-7	CASSLLGNEQYF	TGTGCCAGCAGCCTTTTGGGAAACGAGCAGTACTTC
.	TRBV10-3	many	TRBJ2-4	CATTGAQGGIQYF	TGTGCCACGACGGGTGCCCAAGGGGGCATTCAGTACTTC
TRBD1	TRBV10-3	few	TRBJ1-3	CAIREGQVADTIYF	TGTGCCATCAGGGAGGGACAGGTTGCGGACACCATATATTTT
.	TRBV20-1	few	TRBJ1-1	CSGAGGGEAFF	TGCAGTGGTGCCGGGGGCGGTGAAGCTTTCTTT
TRBD1	TRBV2	many	TRBJ2-7	CASRTGTDSYEQYF	TGTGCCAGCAGGACAGGGACGGATTCCTACGAGCAGTACTTC
.	TRBV27	many	TRBJ1-5	CASSPLDGAGQPQHF	TGTGCCAGCAGTCCTCTGGACGGGGCAGGTCAGCCCCAGCATTTT
TRBD1	TRBV7-2	many	TRBJ2-3	CASSIQGARTDTQYF	TGTGCCAGCAGCATACAGGGGGCGCGAACAGATACGCAGTATTTT
.	TRBV10-3	.	TRBJ2-3	CAISESRGTDTQYF	TGTGCCATCAGTGAGTCGCGAGGCACAGATACGCAGTATTTT
.	TRBV27	many	TRBJ2-7	CASSTGTPSSYEQYF	TGTGCCAGCAGTACCGGGACTCCCAGCTCCTACGAGCAGTACTTC
.	TRBV6-2/TRBV6-3	many	TRBJ2-2	CASSYAAANTGELFF	TGTGCCAGCAGTTACGCCGCAGCGAACACCGGGGAGCTGTTTTTT
TRBD2	TRBV9	many	TRBJ2-3	CASSSRRASGRGRTDTQYF	TGTGCCAGCAGCTCCCGGAGGGCTAGCGGGAGGGGACGCACAGATACGCAGTATTTT
.	TRBV18	many	TRBJ2-7	CASSPPSRTVHEQYF	TGTGCCAGCTCACCACCGTCAAGGACGGTCCACGAGCAGTACTTC